This entry is about one TCR beta chain. Germline lookup yields CDR1 MGHRA and CDR2 YSYEKL. Trimming stripped 2 bases from V and 4 bases from J, with 14 bases between. The CDR3 spans 15 residues. The data are from a study of blood T cell repertoires in COVID-19. Study at large: PBMCs, B-cell-depleted T cells, or T cells were the source of the cDNA or gDNA that made up the material.

Clones were read by immunoSEQ multiplex PCR, and TCRdb kept only the in-frame ones, dropping some. Of under 250,000 clones in the sample, under 90% were seen once. The receptor was isolated from a man aged 50 to 60 with COVID-19, enrolled during active disease. The sample comprised peripheral blood. This sequence joins TRBV4-1 and TRBJ1-2; D gene unclear. CDR3 sequence (DNA): TGCGCCAGCAGCCAACCGGGAGGGCAGTTCTATGGCTACACCTTC. Its protein product is CASSQPGGQFYGYTF.